Below, 26 T cell receptor beta chains from the same sample are listed, as sequenced in a study of cytomegalovirus exposure and HLA in healthy donors. Some clones are missing from TCRdb's copy, which holds only in-frame ones; the method was immunoSEQ multiplex PCR. The sample shows some 160,000 clones, roughly nine tenths of them seen only once. Sequenced: PBMCs. These receptors all come from a young man in good health and CMV-seronegative.

CDR3 residues: CASSSGQDKNIQYF. CDR3 coding DNA: TGCGCCAGCAGCTCGGGACAGGACAAAAACATTCAGTACTTC. The chain couples TRBV5-1 to TRBJ2-4, with 8 bases fitting TRBD1. Germline V gene data show CDR1 as SGHRS and CDR2 as YFSETQ. V lost 3 bases, J lost 3 bases, and 2 bases stayed unmatched. This CDR3 comprises 14 residues. The whole variable domain, remainder taken from reference TRBV5-1 and TRBJ2-4, is KAGVTQTPRYLIKTRGQQVTLSCSPISGHRSVSWYQQTPGQGLQFLFEYFSETQRNKGNFPGRFSGRQFSNSRSEMNVSTLELGDSALYLCASSSGQDKNIQYFGAGTRLSVL.

This clone showed up just once. This chain connects TRBV7-9 to TRBJ1-2; D uncertain. The CDR3 consists of 15 residues. Trimming took 0 bases from V and 4 from J, leaving 12 bases between them. Germline V gives CDR1 SEHNR, CDR2 FQNEAQ (reference sequence). The DNA for the CDR3 is TGTGCCAGCAGCTTAGCAGCGGCGCAGAGCTATGGCTACACCTTC. It yields the protein CASSLAAAQSYGYTF.

V usage is TRBV7-2 and J usage is TRBJ2-7, with TRBD2 identical over 11 bases. The junction had 3 bases not matched to a gene; V was cut back by 1 base and J by 4 bases. The CDR3 runs to 15 residues. Germline CDR1 reads SGHTA; CDR2 reads FQGNSA. The CDR3 loop is CASSLGTSGHYEQYF. The CDR3 DNA is TGTGCCAGCAGCTTAGGGACTAGCGGGCATTACGAGCAGTACTTC.

The chain employs TRBV6-5 and TRBJ2-3; 7 nucleotides match TRBD1. V gave up 2 bases and J gave up 0 bases; unmatched junction bases: 2. Per the germline V gene, CDR1 is MNHEY and CDR2 is SVGAGI. This CDR3 has 15 residues. The CDR3 DNA is TGTGCCAGCAGTTACGGACAGGCTAGCACAGATACGCAGTATTTT. This gives the protein CASSYGQASTDTQYF.

The chain uses TRBV11-2 and TRBJ1-2; D uncertain. Germline CDR1 and CDR2: SGHAT and FQNNGV. Trimming took 2 bases from V and 8 from J, leaving 18 bases between them. The CDR3 covers 15 residues. CDR3 DNA: TGTGCCAGCAGCTTAATCAGATTGGGAGGGAGCGGCTACACCTTC. Translated: CASSLIRLGGSGYTF.

V gene TRBV7-9 combines with J gene TRBJ1-1; D ambiguous. The length of the CDR3 is 13 residues. Germline V CDR1 and CDR2: SEHNR, FQNEAQ (reference sequence). Trimming removed 2 bases from V and 0 bases from J, with 4 bases in between. The chain's CDR3 is CASSLILNTEAFF. CDR3 DNA sequence: TGTGCCAGCAGCTTAATATTGAACACTGAAGCTTTCTTT.

In its sample, this clone was seen once. The chain carries TRBV30 and TRBJ1-3; 7 positions agree with TRBD1. This CDR3 contains 15 residues. After removal of 5 bases from V and 0 bases from J, the junction contained 7 bases not matched to a gene. Germline CDR1 is GTSNPN and CDR2 is SVGIG (reference sequence). CDR3 protein: CAWDTGDHSGNTIYF. Written as DNA, the CDR3 is TGTGCCTGGGATACAGGGGACCACTCTGGAAACACCATATATTTT.

The chain carries TRBV7-2 and TRBJ2-7; weak D call: TRBD2 (7 bases). Deletions cut 5 bases from V and 3 bases from J, with 17 bases between. CDR1 is SGHTA, CDR2 FQGNSA, per germline. There are 15 residues in the CDR3. The CDR3 is CASSERGGFVYEQYF. In nucleotides, the CDR3 is TGTGCCAGCAGCGAGAGGGGGGGGTTTGTCTACGAGCAGTACTTC. Full variable domain (missing parts from reference TRBV7-2 and TRBJ2-7): GAGVSQSPSNKVTEKGKDVELRCDPISGHTALYWYRQSLGQGLEFLIYFQGNSAPDKSGLPSDRFSAERTGGSVSTLTIQRTQQEDSAVYLCASSERGGFVYEQYFGPGTRLTVT.

The gene calls are TRBV4-1 and TRBJ2-2, with TRBD2 matching over 7 bases. V shed 2 bases, J shed 4 bases, and the junction held 1 base outside the gene matches. Germline V gene sequence: CDR1 MGHRA, CDR2 YSYEKL. The CDR3 is 14 amino acids. CDR3 sequence: CASSQRGVTGELFF. The CDR3 coding sequence is TGCGCCAGCAGCCAACGGGGGGTCACCGGGGAGCTGTTTTTT.

This clone was seen more than once but under ten times. This chain links TRBV10-1 with TRBJ1-1, with a weak D call TRBD1 (6 bases). The germline CDR1 and CDR2 sequences are WNHNN and SYGVQD (reference sequence). The V end lost 6 bases, the J end lost 2 bases, and 10 bases lay between the germline ends. The CDR3 contains 13 residues. In DNA, the CDR3 is TGCGCCAGCAGACAGGGCCTCAACACTGAAGCTTTCTTT. It encodes CASRQGLNTEAFF.

The rearrangement joins TRBV14 to TRBJ1-2, with D unclear. The CDR3 contains 13 residues. The germline V gene has CDR1 SGHDN and CDR2 FVKESK. Trimming left V 4 bases short and J 7 bases short, with 13 bases between. The DNA of the CDR3 is TGTGCCAGCAGCCTAAAGGCGGGTAGTGGCTACACCTTC. Protein sequence: CASSLKAGSGYTF.

The chain links TRBV9 to TRBJ2-3; 14 bases map to TRBD2. The CDR3 has 20 amino acids. Per the germline V gene, CDR1 is SGDLS and CDR2 is YYNGEE. V lost 4 bases and J lost 0; bases outside the gene matches: 13. DNA for the CDR3: TGTGCCAGCAGCCACGGGACTAGCGGGAGATTACCTCCTAGCACAGATACGCAGTATTTT. This sequence encodes CASSHGTSGRLPPSTDTQYF.

In nucleotides, the CDR3 is TGCGCCAGCAGTTCCGCCGGGACAGCCACTAACTATGGCTACACCTTC. This gives the protein CASSSAGTATNYGYTF. The chain carries TRBV5-1 and TRBJ1-2; TRBD1 agrees at 7 bases. The CDR3 is made up of 16 amino acids. CDR1 is SGHRS, CDR2 YFSETQ, per germline. Losses at the gene ends were 5 bases for V and 0 bases for J; bases not matched to a gene: 10. Filled out from reference TRBV5-1 and TRBJ1-2, the complete variable domain reads KAGVTQTPRYLIKTRGQQVTLSCSPISGHRSVSWYQQTPGQGLQFLFEYFSETQRNKGNFPGRFSGRQFSNSRSEMNVSTLELGDSALYLCASSSAGTATNYGYTFGSGTRLTVV.

This clone was seen just once. The chain joins TRBV15 to TRBJ2-7, with D possibly being TRBD1 (5 bases). Trimming took 2 bases from V and 3 from J, leaving 5 bases between them. The germline V gene encodes CDR1 LNHNV and CDR2 YYDKDF (reference sequence). There are 12 residues in the CDR3. The CDR3 nucleotides are TGTGCCACCAGCAGACAGGGCTACGAGCAGTACTTC. This encodes CATSRQGYEQYF.

This chain connects TRBV9 to TRBJ1-6; unclear D gene. From germline, CDR1 is SGDLS and CDR2 YYNGEE. The CDR3 contains 12 residues. V shed 4 bases and J shed 13 bases, with 12 bases lying between them. The CDR3 nucleotides read TGTGCCAGCAGCCTAGACGGTGGTCCCCTCCACTTT. This sequence encodes CASSLDGGPLHF.

The count of this clone is one. CDR3 sequence: CSVEVTGEQFF. DNA for the CDR3: TGCAGCGTTGAAGTGACTGGTGAGCAGTTCTTC. This chain joins TRBV29-1 and TRBJ2-1; unclear D gene. CDR1 and CDR2 (germline): SQVTM, ANQGSEA. Trimming removed 1 base at V and 9 bases at J, with 7 bases between. There are 11 residues in the CDR3.

The gene calls are TRBV6-5 and TRBJ2-3; 9 bases match TRBD2. Germline-derived CDR1 and CDR2 are MNHEY and SVGAGI. This CDR3 spans 15 amino acids. V shed 5 bases, J shed 1 base, and the junction held 4 bases outside the gene matches. CDR3 DNA: TGTGCCAGCAGTCCTAGCGGGGATGGCACAGATACGCAGTATTTT. Its protein product is CASSPSGDGTDTQYF.

The chain employs TRBV9 and TRBJ2-2, with D possibly being TRBD2 (6 bases). V was trimmed by 3 bases and J by 4 bases, leaving 13 bases between them. The germline gives CDR1 SGDLS, CDR2 YYNGEE. The CDR3 sequence is 15 residues long. For the CDR3, the DNA is TGTGCCAGCAGCGACCGGAGGGTTGGCACCGGGGAGCTGTTTTTT. Protein: CASSDRRVGTGELFF. Together with reference TRBV9 and TRBJ2-2, the CDR3 gives the full variable domain: DSGVTQTPKHLITATGQRVTLRCSPRSGDLSVYWYQQSLDQGLQFLIQYYNGEERAKGNILERFSAQQFPDLHSELNLSSLELGDSALYFCASSDRRVGTGELFFGEGSRLTVL.

The rearrangement links TRBV30 to TRBJ1-2; D uncertain. The CDR3 extends over 13 amino acids. Germline V lookup: CDR1 GTSNPN, CDR2 SVGIG (reference sequence). V dropped 0 bases and J dropped 8 bases, with 13 bases sitting between them. Here the CDR3 DNA reads TGTGCCTGGAGTGTCCAGACTCTAATCGGCTACACCTTC. Protein: CAWSVQTLIGYTF.

The chain uses TRBV9 and TRBJ2-5; 10 positions match TRBD1. Germline V gene data show CDR1 as SGDLS and CDR2 as YYNGEE. Losses at the gene ends were 5 bases for V and 5 bases for J; bases not matched to a gene: 9. CDR3 length: 15 residues. CDR3 sequence reads: CASSAGTGALETQYF. The CDR3 DNA is TGTGCCAGCAGTGCTGGGACAGGGGCTTTGGAGACCCAGTACTTC.

V and J are TRBV15 and TRBJ1-1; TRBD1 agrees at 9 bases. V shed 5 bases and J 4 bases; nucleotides not matched to a gene: 5. In germline, CDR1 is LNHNV, CDR2 YYDKDF (reference sequence). This CDR3 has 14 amino acids. This chain's CDR3 is CATSGLTGGTEAFF. The CDR3 bases are TGTGCCACCAGCGGACTGACAGGGGGCACTGAAGCTTTCTTT.

The V call is TRBV19, the J call TRBJ2-1; 9 bases align to TRBD2. The V gene end was trimmed by 1 base and the J gene end by 7 bases; junction bases not matched to a gene: 11. The germline V gene encodes CDR1 LNHDA and CDR2 SQIVND (reference sequence). CDR3 length equals 17 residues. The CDR3 loop reads CASSIGGAGGIRNEQFF. The CDR3 nucleotides read TGTGCCAGTAGTATAGGAGGAGCGGGAGGCATTAGGAATGAGCAGTTCTTC.

The V and J genes are TRBV6-6 and TRBJ1-5; D is perhaps TRBD1 (6 bases). This CDR3 contains 14 residues. Germline-derived CDR1 and CDR2 are MNHNY and SVGAGI (reference sequence). Trimming took off 4 bases at V and 4 bases at J, with 11 bases between the two ends. DNA for the CDR3: TGTGCCAGCAGTTTAAGCAGGGGAAATCAGCCCCAGCATTTT. Translating gives CASSLSRGNQPQHF.

The chain links TRBV7-9 to TRBJ1-2; D gene uncertain. The CDR3 runs to 13 residues. Germline V CDR1 and CDR2: SEHNR, FQNEAQ (reference sequence). Between the trimmed V and J ends, which lost 6 bases and 1 base, there was a span of 9 bases. The CDR3 spells CASSTEVNYGYTF. CDR3 DNA sequence: TGTGCCAGCAGTACGGAGGTTAACTATGGCTACACCTTC.

The chain joins TRBV11-3 to TRBJ1-5; D unclear. Trimming cost V 1 base and J 0 bases, with 4 bases left between them. CDR3 length: 14 amino acids. The germline gives CDR1 SGHNT, CDR2 YENEEA. The chain's CDR3 is CASSLGSSNQPQHF. CDR3 nucleotides: TGTGCCAGCAGCTTAGGCAGTAGCAATCAGCCCCAGCATTTT. Filled out from reference TRBV11-3 and TRBJ1-5, the complete variable domain reads EAGVVQSPRYKIIEKKQPVAFWCNPISGHNTLYWYLQNLGQGPELLIRYENEEAVDDSQLPKDRFSAERLKGVDSTLKIQPAELGDSAVYLCASSLGSSNQPQHFGDGTRLSIL.

V gene TRBV27 combines with J gene TRBJ1-2; TRBD1 matches 9 bases. Trimming took 0 bases from V and 1 from J; bases not matched to a gene: 3. CDR3 size: 16 residues. Germline CDR1 and CDR2: MNHEY and SMNVEV (reference sequence). The CDR3, as DNA: TGTGCCAGCAGTTTATCTCCGGGACAGGGTAACTATGGCTACACCTTC. As protein: CASSLSPGQGNYGYTF.